What follows are 16 T cell receptor beta chains derived from one specimen sequenced in a study of neoadjuvant anti-PD-1 for oral cavity cancer. Time point noted: after neoadjuvant nivolumab, at surgical resection. TCRdb's copy holds only in-frame clones and misses some; the assay was immunoSEQ multiplex PCR. The sample has about 42,000 clones; about three quarters are singletons. The source material was PBMCs, sampled after nivolumab (anti-PD-1) treatment. The receptor source for this set is a person between 40 and 85 years old with oral cavity squamous cell carcinoma.

The chain carries TRBV6-6 and TRBJ2-5, with D possibly matching TRBD2 (5 bases). CDR1 is MNHNY, CDR2 SVGAGI, per germline (reference sequence). The CDR3 totals 14 residues. V lost 5 bases to trimming and J lost 5 bases, with 15 bases between them. CDR3 in amino acids: CASSLGLARETQYF. The CDR3 DNA reads TGTGCCAGCAGTCTCGGACTCGCCAGGGAGACCCAGTACTTC.

The sample holds a few counts of this clone. This chain uses TRBV7-6 with TRBJ2-5, with D possibly TRBD2 on 5 matching bases. CDR1 SGHVS and CDR2 FNYEAQ come from the germline V gene. Trimming removed 4 bases from V and 1 base from J, with 10 bases in between. The length of the CDR3 is 14 residues. The CDR3 spells CASSSLGLQETQYF. CDR3 bases: TGTGCCAGCAGCTCCCTCGGACTCCAAGAGACCCAGTACTTC.

The chain carries TRBV10-1 and TRBJ1-3, with a possible D match to TRBD1 (6 bases). The CDR3 contains 14 residues. Between the trimmed V and J ends, which lost 0 bases and 6 bases, there was a span of 9 bases. The germline gives CDR1 WNHNN, CDR2 SYGVQD (reference sequence). The CDR3 region is CASSESGAENTIYF. In nucleotides, the CDR3 is TGCGCCAGCAGTGAGTCGGGGGCCGAAAACACCATATATTTT.

This clone appeared a single time. The chain uses TRBV7-9 and TRBJ1-1; a weak D match, TRBD1 (6 bases). The germline V and J ends were trimmed by 1 base and 4 bases, with 16 bases remaining between them. The length of the CDR3 is 16 residues. The germline CDR1 and CDR2 sequences are SEHNR and FQNEAQ (reference sequence). CDR3 sequence: CASSLGDNRALTEAFF. CDR3 sequence (DNA): TGTGCCAGCAGCTTAGGGGACAACCGAGCCCTCACTGAAGCTTTCTTT.

The V and J genes are TRBV11-2 and TRBJ1-2, with D tentatively TRBD1 (5 bases). CDR3 length: 12 amino acids. Germline values: CDR1 SGHAT, CDR2 FQNNGV. V shed 8 bases and J shed 5 bases, with 12 bases lying between them. CDR3 bases: TGTGCCAGCTCCCAGCCAGGGTATGGCTACACCTTC. This gives the protein CASSQPGYGYTF.

The rearrangement joins TRBV30 to TRBJ1-6; D is ambiguous. CDR3 size: 13 residues. Germline CDR1 is GTSNPN and CDR2 is SVGIG (reference sequence). Trimming took off 3 bases at V and 7 bases at J, with 10 bases between the two ends. Written as DNA, the CDR3 is TGTGCCTGGAGCACAGCCGAAAATTCACCCCTCCACTTT. Encoded protein: CAWSTAENSPLHF. Supplemented by reference TRBV30 and TRBJ1-6, the full variable domain reads SQTIHQWPATLVQPVGSPLSLECTVEGTSNPNLYWYRQAAGRGLQLLFYSVGIGQISSEVPQNLSASRPQDRQFILSSKKLLLSDSGFYLCAWSTAENSPLHFGNGTRLTVT.

The CDR3 bases are TGTGCCAGTAGTCAGAACCCTATAGGCCGGCCCCAGCATTTT. It specifies CASSQNPIGRPQHF. V and J are TRBV19 and TRBJ1-5; the D is unclear. The germline V gene encodes CDR1 LNHDA and CDR2 SQIVND (reference sequence). V lost 5 bases, J lost 9 bases, and 17 bases lay in between. The CDR3 length is 14 residues.

The chain employs TRBV30 and TRBJ1-2; D ambiguous. The germline CDR1 and CDR2 sequences are GTSNPN and SVGIG (reference sequence). The germline V and J ends were trimmed by 3 bases and 3 bases, with 20 bases remaining between them. This CDR3 spans 16 amino acids. CDR3 sequence: CAWSPTGPSGDYGYTF. In DNA form, the CDR3 reads TGTGCCTGGAGCCCTACTGGACCGAGCGGTGACTATGGCTACACCTTC.

This sequence joins TRBV28 and TRBJ1-2; no clear D gene. V dropped 1 base and J dropped 8 bases, with 11 bases sitting between them. The CDR3 runs to 13 residues. Germline CDR1 reads MDHEN; CDR2 reads SYDVKM. CDR3 protein: CASSLLQIRGYTF. CDR3 nucleotide sequence: TGTGCCAGCAGTTTATTACAGATCCGGGGCTACACCTTC.

The J gene is TRBJ1-6, the V gene TRBV5-1; D remains ambiguous. Germline loops: CDR1 SGHRS, CDR2 YFSETQ. This CDR3 spans 16 amino acids. The germline V and J ends were trimmed by 4 bases and 2 bases, with 13 bases remaining between them. CDR3 protein: CASSHRGPTYNSPLHF. DNA of the CDR3: TGCGCCAGCAGCCACAGAGGACCGACCTATAATTCACCCCTCCACTTT.

The chain uses TRBV6-6 and TRBJ1-1, with D possibly being TRBD1 (5 bases). The V end was cut by 10 bases, the J end by 8 bases, with 11 bases between. The V gene's germline CDR1 is MNHNY and CDR2 SVGAGI (reference sequence). This CDR3 region has 10 residues. In DNA, the CDR3 is TGTGCCACACAGGAATACGAAGCTTTCTTT. Translating gives CATQEYEAFF.

This clone was detected a few times. The chain couples TRBV7-6 to TRBJ2-7, with D tentatively TRBD1 (6 bases). The CDR3 is 15 amino acids. Germline V gene data show CDR1 as SGHVS and CDR2 as FNYEAQ. V dropped 1 base and J dropped 4 bases, with 14 bases sitting between them. The CDR3 reads CASSLGTGQAYEQYF. In DNA, the CDR3 is TGTGCCAGCAGCTTAGGAACAGGGCAAGCGTACGAGCAGTACTTC.

The chain joins TRBV6-5 to TRBJ1-1; 11 positions agree with TRBD1. J was trimmed by 2 bases and V by 6 bases; bases with no gene match: 5. The CDR3 runs to 15 residues. Germline assignment: CDR1 MNHEY and CDR2 SVGAGI. This CDR3 reads CASRPDRGPNTEAFF. The CDR3, as DNA: TGTGCCAGCAGGCCGGACAGGGGGCCCAACACTGAAGCTTTCTTT.

The V and J genes are TRBV5-1 and TRBJ2-2, with D uncertain. The CDR3 is made up of 12 amino acids. Germline loops: CDR1 SGHRS, CDR2 YFSETQ. Trimming left V 7 bases short and J 6 bases short, with 10 bases between. CDR3 loop: CASDSWSGELFF. The CDR3 DNA follows: TGCGCCAGCGACTCCTGGTCCGGGGAGCTGTTTTTT.

The chain recombines TRBV5-1 with TRBJ1-1, with a possible D match to TRBD1 (5 bases). Germline CDR1 reads SGHRS; CDR2 reads YFSETQ. CDR3 length: 14 amino acids. The V end was cut by 1 base, the J end by 5 bases, with 12 bases between. DNA for the CDR3: TGCGCCAGCAGCTTGCTGGATTGGGGGACTGAAGCTTTCTTT. Protein product: CASSLLDWGTEAFF.

The CDR3 nucleotides read TGTGCCAGCAGCTTTAAGCGGGCGGAGTCATTGGGTACGCAGTATTTT. It codes for CASSFKRAESLGTQYF. The chain combines TRBV5-5 with TRBJ2-3; D might be TRBD2 (6 bases). Looked up from germline, CDR1 is SGHKS and CDR2 is YYEKEE (reference sequence). Trimming shortened V by 2 bases and J by 8 bases, and 21 bases separated the two germline ends. The CDR3 length is 16 residues.